One and the same sample provided the 5 T cell receptor beta chains below, sequenced in a study of Graves' ophthalmopathy and Graves' hyperthyroidism. RNA transcripts yielded amplified TCR beta CDR3 regions. HTBI primers primed a first-round RT-PCR, and a second-round multiplex PCR followed. TCRdb independently ran MiXCR on the multiplex PCR reads; one entry per CDR3 protein. The data contain about 700,000 distinct CDR3 sequences, 40% of them singletons. The sequencing input was peripheral blood. Receptors were obtained from an adult man with Graves' ophthalmopathy.

V and J are TRBV12-3 or TRBV12-4 and TRBJ1-5; perhaps TRBD1 as D (5 bases). This CDR3 is 15 amino acids long. V was clipped by 7 bases and J by 0 bases, with 13 bases between them. CDR3 protein: CASTPGGGSNQPQHF. The CDR3 DNA is TGTGCCAGCACCCCCGGCGGGGGTAGCAATCAGCCCCAGCATTTT.

There are a few counts of this clonotype. The chain recombines TRBV20-1 with TRBJ2-7; D is undetermined. The V gene lost 2 bases and the J gene lost 3 bases, with 11 bases spanning the gap. Germline values: CDR1 DFQATT, CDR2 SNEGSKA (reference sequence). The CDR3 is made up of 13 amino acids. In DNA form, the CDR3 reads TGCAGTGCTAGAAGGGCCGAAAACTACGAGCAGTACTTC. Translated, it gives CSARRAENYEQYF.

This clonotype was seen a few times. This chain links TRBV5-4 with TRBJ1-1; no clear D gene. The CDR3 spans 15 residues. V was cut by 6 bases and J by 2 bases, with 17 bases left in between. CDR1 is SGHNT and CDR2 is YYREEE in the germline V gene (reference sequence). This chain's CDR3 is CASTLTRSDNTEAFF. DNA of the CDR3: TGTGCCAGCACTCTCACGAGATCAGACAACACTGAAGCTTTCTTT.

This clonotype occurred once. The chain joins TRBV7-9 to TRBJ2-4; the D is unclear. The CDR3 loop spans 14 amino acids. From germline, CDR1 is SEHNR and CDR2 FQNEAQ (reference sequence). Deletions cut 4 bases from V and 4 bases from J, with 11 bases between. The CDR3 loop is CASSSANNKNIQYF. CDR3 nucleotide sequence: TGTGCCAGCAGCTCAGCAAATAATAAAAACATTCAGTACTTC.

This clonotype was seen a few times. The chain recombines TRBV20-1 with TRBJ2-6; 7 positions match TRBD2. The V gene's germline CDR1 is DFQATT and CDR2 SNEGSKA (reference sequence). The CDR3 loop spans 16 amino acids. V lost 1 base to trimming and J lost 0 bases; unmatched junction nucleotides: 3. The CDR3 DNA reads as TGCAGTGCTAGAGGGGCGGGAGACTCTGGGGCCAACGTCCTGACTTTC. Translated: CSARGAGDSGANVLTF.